This T cell receptor beta chain was found in a study of post-analysis software for immune sequencing data. The sample holds a few counts of this clonotype. Prepared TCR beta cDNA libraries contained unique molecular identifiers. One entry per CDR3 protein results from TCRdb running MiXCR on the PCR reads. Of around 770,000 distinct CDR3 sequences detected, just over 45% appear once; the ten largest clones hold roughly 4.9%. This TCR was recovered from a girl aged 10-17 years with multiple sclerosis. Sequenced: blood.

The CDR3 sequence is CASSQEMDLTYGYTF. The CDR3 region has the DNA TGTGCCAGCAGCCAAGAGATGGATCTTACCTATGGCTACACCTTC. The chain joins TRBV3-1 to TRBJ1-2; D unclear. This CDR3 has 15 residues. Deletions cut 0 bases from V and 4 bases from J, with 12 bases between. Germline loops: CDR1 LGHDT, CDR2 YNNKEL (reference sequence).